Ten or more counts support the clone carrying this T cell receptor (beta chain). What it binds is not known. The CDR3 consists of 12 residues. Germline CDR1 is SQVTM and CDR2 is ANQGSEA. V gave up 1 base and J gave up 6 bases, with 8 bases separating them. This entry belongs to a study of T cells after yellow fever vaccination. Study conclusions and caveats: The booster saw the reappearance of most primary-vaccination clones (about 95% CD4, almost 90% CD8). Weaker overall was a secondary response that nonetheless peaked faster, on day 5 versus 15. Relatively few clonotypes were ones that appeared in both CD4 and CD8 compartments.

TCRdb re-derived calls from the 5' RACE reads in MiXCR, one entry per CDR3 protein. Altogether about 220,000 distinct CDR3 sequences are present, around 3.1% being singletons, with the ten largest covering approximately 3.5%. The TCR sequence derives from a man between 18 and 35 years old who received the YFV17D yellow fever vaccine. This sequence joins TRBV29-1 and TRBJ2-3; D is unclear. The sample was CD4+ T cells sorted from PBMCs, taken 10 days after the yellow fever booster vaccination. The DNA of the CDR3 is TGCAGCGTTGAAGGCCCCCCGGATACGCAGTATTTT. Translated: CSVEGPPDTQYF.